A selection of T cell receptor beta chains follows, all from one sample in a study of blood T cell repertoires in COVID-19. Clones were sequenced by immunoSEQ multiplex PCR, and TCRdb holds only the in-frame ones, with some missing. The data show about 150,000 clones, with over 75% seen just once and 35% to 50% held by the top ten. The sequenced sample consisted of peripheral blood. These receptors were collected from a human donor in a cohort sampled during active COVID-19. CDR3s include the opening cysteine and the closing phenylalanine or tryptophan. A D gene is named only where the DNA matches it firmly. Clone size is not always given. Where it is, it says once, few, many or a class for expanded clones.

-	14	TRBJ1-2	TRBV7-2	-	TGTGCCAGCAGCCCCGGTGGAACAGGCTATGGCTACACCTTC	CASSPGGTGYGYTF
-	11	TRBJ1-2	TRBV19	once	TGTGCCAGTACCCTGGGGGGAGGCTACACCTTC	CASTLGGGYTF
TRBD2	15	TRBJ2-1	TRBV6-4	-	TGTGCCAGCAGTGACGCGGGAGCGGCTTACAATGAGCAGTTCTTC	CASSDAGAAYNEQFF
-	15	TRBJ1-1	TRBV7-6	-	TGTGCCAGCAGTTCACTGACAGGAATGAACACTGAAGCTTTCTTT	CASSSLTGMNTEAFF
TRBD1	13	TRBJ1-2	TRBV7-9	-	TGTGCCAGCAGCTTAGGAGGGGGCCTTGGCTACACCTTC	CASSLGGGLGYTF
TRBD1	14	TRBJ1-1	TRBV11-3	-	TGTGCCAGCAGCCTGGGCAGGGGGCAGACTGAAGCTTTCTTT	CASSLGRGQTEAFF
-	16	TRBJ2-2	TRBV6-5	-	TGTGCCAGCAGTTACTCGATAAGCGGAAACACCGGGGAGCTGTTTTTT	CASSYSISGNTGELFF
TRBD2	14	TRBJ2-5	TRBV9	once	TGTGCCAGCAGCGACCGAGCGGGAGGAGAGACCCAGTACTTC	CASSDRAGGETQYF
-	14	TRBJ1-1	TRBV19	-	TGTGCCAGTAGTAGGGAGTTTCGGCCCACTGAAGCTTTCTTT	CASSREFRPTEAFF
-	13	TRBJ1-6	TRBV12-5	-	TGTGCTAGTGGTTTGGACGGGGTCCGAACCCTCCACTTT	CASGLDGVRTLHF
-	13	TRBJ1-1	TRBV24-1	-	TGTGCCACCAGGAGGAGTATGAACACTGAAGCTTTCTTT	CATRRSMNTEAFF